The 18 T cell receptor beta chains given below trace back to one sample, sequenced in a study of cytomegalovirus exposure and HLA in healthy donors. The PCR contained 60 Vbeta and 13 Jbeta primers. Sequenced by immunoSEQ multiplex PCR; TCRdb stores in-frame clones only, minus some. The sample carries about 200,000 clones, about four fifths recorded once. Sequencing used PBMCs. Receptors originate from a man younger than 35 in good health and CMV-seronegative.

This sequence joins TRBV7-2 and TRBJ2-1; weak D call: TRBD1 (5 bases). The CDR3 spans 15 residues. Germline lookup yields CDR1 SGHTA and CDR2 FQGNSA. V was pared by 7 bases and J by 4 bases, with 17 bases between. CDR3 nucleotide sequence: TGTGCCAGCATCGAAGACAGAGTAGGGTACAATGAGCAGTTCTTC. This sequence encodes CASIEDRVGYNEQFF.

The chain recombines TRBV27 with TRBJ1-6, with 10 bases aligning to TRBD1. This CDR3 has 15 residues. V shed 7 bases and J 12 bases; nucleotides not matched to a gene: 12. Germline loops: CDR1 MNHEY, CDR2 SMNVEV (reference sequence). The CDR3 DNA reads as TGTGCCAGCATTGAGGACAGGGGGGTCGTCGGACCCCTCCACTTT. This sequence encodes CASIEDRGVVGPLHF.

This sequence joins TRBV9 and TRBJ2-2; D remains unclear. V lost 0 bases to trimming and J lost 2 bases, with 8 bases between them. CDR3 size: 15 residues. Germline CDR1 SGDLS, CDR2 YYNGEE. The CDR3 here is CASSVDQVNTGELFF. The DNA of the CDR3 is TGTGCCAGCAGCGTAGACCAGGTCAACACCGGGGAGCTGTTTTTT.

The chain couples TRBV5-1 to TRBJ1-2, with D uncertain. From germline, CDR1 is SGHRS and CDR2 YFSETQ. V was trimmed by 3 bases and J by 0 bases, leaving 9 bases between them. The CDR3 covers 14 residues. The CDR3 loop is CASSSDGANYGYTF. The CDR3 DNA follows: TGCGCCAGCAGCTCCGACGGAGCTAACTATGGCTACACCTTC. Based on the CDR3 plus reference TRBV5-1 and TRBJ1-2, the full variable domain is KAGVTQTPRYLIKTRGQQVTLSCSPISGHRSVSWYQQTPGQGLQFLFEYFSETQRNKGNFPGRFSGRQFSNSRSEMNVSTLELGDSALYLCASSSDGANYGYTFGSGTRLTVV.

The V and J genes are TRBV4-1 and TRBJ2-5, with 12 nucleotides matching TRBD2. The V and J ends lost 6 bases and 0 bases, in that order; junction bases with no gene match: 8. CDR3 size: 17 residues. The germline V gene encodes CDR1 MGHRA and CDR2 YSYEKL. CDR3 region: CASRLGTSGRDQETQYF. The CDR3 region has the DNA TGCGCCAGCAGGCTAGGGACTAGCGGGCGAGACCAAGAGACCCAGTACTTC.

Points on this clone: The sample holds other DNA sequences that translate to the same CDR3. J is TRBJ1-2 and V is TRBV28; no firm D call. V lost 6 bases and J 1 base, leaving 6 bases between the germline ends. This CDR3 region has 12 residues. Germline V CDR1 and CDR2: MDHEN, SYDVKM. The CDR3 reads CASSLSNYGYTF. The CDR3 DNA reads as TGTGCCAGCAGCCTAAGTAACTATGGCTACACCTTC.

The chain has TRBV7-9 and TRBJ2-7, with TRBD1 as a possible D gene (5 bases). Deletions cut 3 bases from V and 6 bases from J, with 9 bases between. The CDR3 is 12 amino acids. Germline CDR1 is SEHNR and CDR2 is FQNEAQ (reference sequence). The CDR3 DNA is TGTGCCAGCAGCTTCGACAGCCCCGAGCAGTACTTC. Its protein product is CASSFDSPEQYF.

The genes are TRBV7-3 and TRBJ2-5; 10 bases map to TRBD2. In germline, CDR1 is SGHTA, CDR2 FQGTGA. Trimming removed 5 bases from V and 9 bases from J; junction bases left unmatched: 15. The CDR3 length is 16 residues. The CDR3 spells CASSLGTSVEKTPQYF. CDR3 DNA: TGTGCCAGCAGCCTCGGGACTAGCGTTGAAAAGACTCCCCAGTACTTC.

The J gene is TRBJ2-7, the V gene TRBV27, with a tentative D call TRBD1 (6 bases). The CDR3 consists of 13 residues. Looked up from germline, CDR1 is MNHEY and CDR2 is SMNVEV (reference sequence). The germline V and J ends were trimmed by 5 bases and 6 bases, with 14 bases remaining between them. The CDR3 region is CASSKSRGFEQYF. The CDR3 coding sequence is TGTGCCAGCAGTAAAAGCAGGGGTTTCGAGCAGTACTTC.

V is TRBV5-5 and J is TRBJ2-7; D might be TRBD2 (6 bases). Germline lookup yields CDR1 SGHKS and CDR2 YYEKEE (reference sequence). Trimming pared 0 bases from V and 2 bases from J, leaving 9 bases between. The CDR3 is 14 residues long. Here the CDR3 reads CASSLGGIPYEQYF. CDR3 DNA: TGTGCCAGCAGCTTGGGCGGGATTCCCTACGAGCAGTACTTC.

The chain combines TRBV6-1 with TRBJ2-2, with TRBD1 matching over 7 bases. The germline gives CDR1 MNHNS, CDR2 SASEGT. The CDR3 is made up of 15 amino acids. With V trimmed by 3 bases and J by 5 bases, 6 bases remained unmatched. The CDR3 protein is CASSESQGDTGELFF. The DNA of the CDR3 is TGTGCCAGCAGTGAGAGTCAGGGGGATACCGGGGAGCTGTTTTTT.

J is TRBJ2-7 and V is TRBV28; 9 nucleotides line up with TRBD2. The germline gives CDR1 MDHEN, CDR2 SYDVKM. The CDR3 has 14 residues. J lost 3 bases, V lost 1 base, and 1 base had no gene match. CDR3 loop: CASSLSSGVYEQYF. In nucleotides, the CDR3 is TGTGCCAGCAGTTTATCTAGCGGGGTCTACGAGCAGTACTTC.

In DNA, the CDR3 is TGTGCCAGCAGTTACTCGAAACAGGGTAGAAAGACCCAGTACTTC. This encodes CASSYSKQGRKTQYF. This sequence joins TRBV6-6 and TRBJ2-5; weak D call: TRBD1 (6 bases). Germline V CDR1 and CDR2: MNHNY, SVGAGI (reference sequence). CDR3 length: 15 amino acids. V shed 0 bases and J shed 6 bases, with 14 bases lying between them.

V and J are TRBV5-4 and TRBJ1-3; D uncertain. CDR1 is SGHNT and CDR2 is YYREEE in the germline V gene (reference sequence). V was pared by 3 bases and J by 1 base, with 8 bases between. The CDR3 consists of 14 residues. CDR3 in amino acids: CASSSQKSGNTIYF. CDR3 DNA sequence: TGTGCCAGCAGCTCACAGAAATCTGGAAACACCATATATTTT.

The chain employs TRBV4-3 and TRBJ1-5; 8 positions agree with TRBD1. CDR3 length: 15 residues. After removal of 1 base from V and 7 bases from J, the junction contained 6 bases not matched to a gene. Germline CDR1 LGHNA, CDR2 YSLEER. This chain's CDR3 is CASSQGQGARQPQHF. CDR3 nucleotide sequence: TGCGCCAGCAGCCAAGGGCAGGGGGCGAGGCAGCCCCAGCATTTT.

J is TRBJ2-3 and V is TRBV5-4, with 15 bases matching TRBD2. The length of the CDR3 is 18 residues. From germline, CDR1 is SGHNT and CDR2 YYREEE (reference sequence). After removal of 4 bases from V and 0 bases from J, the junction contained 6 bases not matched to a gene. Written as DNA, the CDR3 is TGTGCCAGCAGCCGCGGACTAGCGGGGGGGTCTAGCACAGATACGCAGTATTTT. Translation gives CASSRGLAGGSSTDTQYF.

The gene calls are TRBV5-6 and TRBJ2-4, with D uncertain. Trimming removed 4 bases at V and 1 base at J, with 9 bases between. There are 14 residues in the CDR3. Germline V gene data show CDR1 as SGHDT and CDR2 as YYEEEE. CDR3 loop: CASSAVSAKNIQYF. In nucleotides, the CDR3 is TGTGCCAGCAGCGCGGTTTCCGCCAAAAACATTCAGTACTTC.

CDR3 sequence reads: CASGSPWLPDTQYF. CDR3 DNA sequence: TGTGCCAGCGGTTCCCCCTGGCTCCCAGATACGCAGTATTTT. The gene calls are TRBV6-1 and TRBJ2-3; D not resolved. Germline loops: CDR1 MNHNS, CDR2 SASEGT. The germline V and J ends were trimmed by 8 bases and 4 bases, with 16 bases remaining between them. CDR3 length: 14 amino acids.